This entry lists 10 T cell receptor beta chains sequenced from one sample in a study of cytomegalovirus exposure and HLA in healthy donors. A multiplex PCR was run with 60 Vbeta primers and 13 Jbeta primers. The protocol was immunoSEQ multiplex PCR, while the TCRdb copy is restricted to in-frame clones and leaves out a portion. The sample has about 140,000 clones; over 80% are singletons. Sequences were obtained from PBMCs. These receptors came from a female donor in good health and CMV-seronegative.

This clone was observed a handful of times. V gene TRBV14 combines with J gene TRBJ2-5, with D maybe TRBD2 (5 bases). Trimming pared 3 bases from V and 5 bases from J, leaving 16 bases between. Germline assignment: CDR1 SGHDN and CDR2 FVKESK. This CDR3 has 15 residues. CDR3 sequence reads: CASSHQTTSYETQYF. The CDR3 coding sequence is TGTGCCAGCAGCCACCAGACTACATCATACGAGACCCAGTACTTC.

Written as DNA, the CDR3 is TGTGCCAGCAGTGACTTGAACTATGGCTACACCTTC. Amino acid sequence: CASSDLNYGYTF. The rearrangement joins TRBV28 to TRBJ1-2; D is unresolved. The germline V gene has CDR1 MDHEN and CDR2 SYDVKM. Trimming cost V 5 bases and J 2 bases, with 6 bases left between them. CDR3 size: 12 residues.

The chain has TRBV30 and TRBJ1-3; TRBD1 aligns across 9 bases. The V segment lost 6 bases and the J segment 7 bases; nucleotides outside the gene matches: 4. The CDR3 spans 12 residues. CDR1 is GTSNPN and CDR2 is SVGIG in the germline V gene (reference sequence). The CDR3 here is CACRQGENTIYF. The CDR3 DNA reads as TGTGCCTGTAGACAGGGGGAGAACACCATATATTTT.

The rearrangement links TRBV7-3 to TRBJ2-1, with D possibly being TRBD2 (5 bases). V lost 1 base, J lost 0 bases, and 10 bases lay in between. Per the germline V gene, CDR1 is SGHTA and CDR2 is FQGTGA. This CDR3 contains 16 residues. DNA of the CDR3: TGTGCCAGCAGCTTAAAAAGCGGAAGCTCCTACAATGAGCAGTTCTTC. It is translated as CASSLKSGSSYNEQFF.

The chain has TRBV10-2 and TRBJ2-7, with 8 positions matching TRBD2. Germline V gene data show CDR1 as WSHSY and CDR2 as SAAADI. J lost 3 bases, V lost 3 bases, and 7 bases had no gene match. The CDR3 spans 15 residues. As DNA, the CDR3 is TGCGCCAGCAGTGAACTGGCGGGAGGTGGCTACGAGCAGTACTTC. This codes for CASSELAGGGYEQYF.

This rearrangement joins TRBV5-1 to TRBJ2-4, with 10 bases matching TRBD1. The CDR3 is 16 residues long. Germline loops: CDR1 SGHRS, CDR2 YFSETQ. Germline trimming cut 4 bases from V and 2 bases from J; bases unmatched to any gene: 6. For the CDR3, the DNA is TGCGCCAGCAGCCCACGGACAGGGGGAACCAAAAACATTCAGTACTTC. The encoded protein is CASSPRTGGTKNIQYF.

The chain combines TRBV2 with TRBJ1-3, with a possible D match to TRBD1 (5 bases). The germline V gene has CDR1 SNHLY and CDR2 FYNNEI. Deletions cut 5 bases from V and 0 bases from J, with 14 bases between. The CDR3 has 16 residues. The CDR3 protein is CASSRGAGNSGNTIYF. CDR3 coding DNA: TGTGCCAGCAGTCGTGGGGCGGGAAACTCTGGAAACACCATATATTTT.

In its sample, this clone was seen once. V and J are TRBV5-1 and TRBJ1-5; D is uncertain. V was clipped by 0 bases and J by 1 base, with 5 bases between them. The CDR3 sequence is 14 residues long. The V gene's germline CDR1 is SGHRS and CDR2 YFSETQ. This chain's CDR3 is CASSLGGSNQPQHF. The CDR3 region has the DNA TGCGCCAGCAGCTTGGGAGGGAGCAATCAGCCCCAGCATTTT.

V and J are TRBV2 and TRBJ2-1; TRBD2 aligns across 11 bases. The germline gives CDR1 SNHLY, CDR2 FYNNEI. Trimming cost V 5 bases and J 6 bases; bases outside gene matches: 6. The CDR3 loop spans 15 amino acids. CDR3 in DNA: TGTGCCAGCAGTCCCTCTAGCGGGAGGTTCAATGAGCAGTTCTTC. Translation gives CASSPSSGRFNEQFF. The full variable domain, in which reference TRBV2 and TRBJ2-1 provide the parts outside the CDR3, is EPEVTQTPSHQVTQMGQEVILRCVPISNHLYFYWYRQILGQKVEFLVSFYNNEISEKSEIFDDQFSVERPDGSNFTLKIRSTKLEDSAMYFCASSPSSGRFNEQFFGPGTRLTVL.

V and J are TRBV10-2 and TRBJ1-3; D is possibly TRBD1 (6 bases). Per the germline V gene, CDR1 is WSHSY and CDR2 is SAAADI. The V end lost 3 bases, the J end lost 4 bases, and 10 bases lay between the germline ends. The CDR3 has 14 residues. CDR3 in amino acids: CASSDTGYGNTIYF. Here the CDR3 DNA reads TGCGCCAGCAGTGATACAGGGTACGGAAACACCATATATTTT.